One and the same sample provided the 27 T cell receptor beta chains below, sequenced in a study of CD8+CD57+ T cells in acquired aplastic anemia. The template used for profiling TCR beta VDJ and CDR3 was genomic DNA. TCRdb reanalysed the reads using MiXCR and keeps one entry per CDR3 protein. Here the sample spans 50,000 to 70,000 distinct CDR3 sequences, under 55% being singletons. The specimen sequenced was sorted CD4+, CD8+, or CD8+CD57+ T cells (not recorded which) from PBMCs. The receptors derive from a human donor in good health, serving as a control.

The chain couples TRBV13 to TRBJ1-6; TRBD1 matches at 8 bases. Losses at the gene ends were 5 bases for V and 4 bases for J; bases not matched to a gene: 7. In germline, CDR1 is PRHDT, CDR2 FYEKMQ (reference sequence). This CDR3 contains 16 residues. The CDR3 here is CASSRRTGRYNSPLHF. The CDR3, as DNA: TGTGCCAGCAGCAGACGGACAGGGCGATATAATTCACCCCTCCACTTT.

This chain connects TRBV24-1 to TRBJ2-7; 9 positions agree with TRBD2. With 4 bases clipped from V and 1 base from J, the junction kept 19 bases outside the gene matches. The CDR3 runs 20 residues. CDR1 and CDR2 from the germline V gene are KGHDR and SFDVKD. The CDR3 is CATSDPTGTSKSGHSYEQYF. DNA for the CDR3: TGTGCCACCAGTGACCCAACCGGGACTAGCAAGAGTGGACATTCCTACGAGCAGTACTTC.

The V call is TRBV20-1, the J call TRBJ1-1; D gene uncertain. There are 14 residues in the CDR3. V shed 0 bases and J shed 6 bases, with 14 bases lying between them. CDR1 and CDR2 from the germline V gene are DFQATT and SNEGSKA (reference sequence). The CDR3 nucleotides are TGCAGTGCTAGAGATCATCTCAGTGGGGCTGAAGCTTTCTTT. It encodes CSARDHLSGAEAFF.

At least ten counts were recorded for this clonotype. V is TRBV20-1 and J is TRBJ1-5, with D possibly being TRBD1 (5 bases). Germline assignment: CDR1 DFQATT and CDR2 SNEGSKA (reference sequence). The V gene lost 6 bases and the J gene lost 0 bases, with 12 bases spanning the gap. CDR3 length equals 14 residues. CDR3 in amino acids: CSARGFSSNQPQHF. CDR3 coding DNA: TGCAGTGCCCGGGGGTTTTCTAGCAATCAGCCCCAGCATTTT.

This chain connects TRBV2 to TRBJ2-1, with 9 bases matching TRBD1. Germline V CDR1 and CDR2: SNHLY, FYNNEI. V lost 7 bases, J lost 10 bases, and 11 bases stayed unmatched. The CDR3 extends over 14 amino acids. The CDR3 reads CASTGTGRGREQFF. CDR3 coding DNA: TGTGCCAGCACCGGGACAGGGCGGGGTCGGGAGCAGTTCTTC.

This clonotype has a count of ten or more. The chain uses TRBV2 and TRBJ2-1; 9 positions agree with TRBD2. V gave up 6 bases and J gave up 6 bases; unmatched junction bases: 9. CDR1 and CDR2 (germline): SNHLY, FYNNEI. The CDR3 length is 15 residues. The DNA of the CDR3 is TGTGCCAGCAGCCGTGGGACTAGCAAGGGCAATGAGCAGTTCTTC. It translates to CASSRGTSKGNEQFF.

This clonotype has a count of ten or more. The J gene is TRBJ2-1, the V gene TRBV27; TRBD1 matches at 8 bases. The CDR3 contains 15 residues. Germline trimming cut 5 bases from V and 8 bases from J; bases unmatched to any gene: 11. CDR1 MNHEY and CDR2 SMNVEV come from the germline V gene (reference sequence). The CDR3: CASSRMDRVSDEQFF. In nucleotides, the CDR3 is TGTGCCAGCAGTCGCATGGACAGGGTGAGCGATGAGCAGTTCTTC.

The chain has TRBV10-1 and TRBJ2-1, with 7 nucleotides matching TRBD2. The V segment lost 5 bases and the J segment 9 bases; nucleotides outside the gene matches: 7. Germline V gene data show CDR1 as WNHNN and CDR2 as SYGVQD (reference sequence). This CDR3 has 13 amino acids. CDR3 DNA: TGCGCCAGCAGTAAAAGAGGGAGGGGTGAGCAGTTCTTC. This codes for CASSKRGRGEQFF.

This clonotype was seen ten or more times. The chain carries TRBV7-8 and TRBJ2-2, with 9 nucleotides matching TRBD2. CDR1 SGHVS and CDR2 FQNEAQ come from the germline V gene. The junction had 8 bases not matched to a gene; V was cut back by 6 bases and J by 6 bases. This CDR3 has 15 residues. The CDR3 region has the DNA TGTGCCAGCAGGCGTCGAGAGCGGGAGGCCGGGGAGCTGTTTTTT. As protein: CASRRREREAGELFF.

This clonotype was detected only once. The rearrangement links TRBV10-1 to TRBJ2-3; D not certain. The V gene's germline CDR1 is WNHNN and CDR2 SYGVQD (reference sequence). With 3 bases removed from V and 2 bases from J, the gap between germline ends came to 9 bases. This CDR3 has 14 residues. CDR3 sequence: CASSDLGSTDTQYF. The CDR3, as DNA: TGCGCCAGCAGTGATTTGGGCTCCACAGATACGCAGTATTTT.

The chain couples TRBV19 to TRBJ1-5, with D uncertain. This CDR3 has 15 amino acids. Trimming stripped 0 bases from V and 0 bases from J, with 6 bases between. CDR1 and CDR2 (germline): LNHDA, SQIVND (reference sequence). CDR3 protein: CASSIDPVSNQPQHF. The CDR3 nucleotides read TGTGCCAGTAGTATAGATCCGGTTAGCAATCAGCCCCAGCATTTT.

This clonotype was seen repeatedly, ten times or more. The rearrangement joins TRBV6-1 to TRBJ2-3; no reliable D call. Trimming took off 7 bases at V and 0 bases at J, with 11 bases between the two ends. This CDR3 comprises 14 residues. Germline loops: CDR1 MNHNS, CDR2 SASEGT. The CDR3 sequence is CASTATYSTDTQYF. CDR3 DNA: TGTGCCAGCACGGCTACCTATAGCACAGATACGCAGTATTTT.

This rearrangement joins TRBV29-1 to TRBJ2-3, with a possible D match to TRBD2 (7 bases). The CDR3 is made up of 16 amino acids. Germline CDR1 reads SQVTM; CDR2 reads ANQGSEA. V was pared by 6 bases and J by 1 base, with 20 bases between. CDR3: CSVIPDRTSRTDTQYF. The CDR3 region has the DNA TGCAGCGTAATACCCGACAGGACTAGTCGCACAGATACGCAGTATTTT.

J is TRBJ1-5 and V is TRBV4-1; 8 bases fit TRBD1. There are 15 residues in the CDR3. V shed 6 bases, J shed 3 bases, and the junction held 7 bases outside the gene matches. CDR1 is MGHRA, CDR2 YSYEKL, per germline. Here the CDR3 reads CASSLMDRANQPQHF. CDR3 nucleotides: TGCGCCAGCAGTCTTATGGACAGGGCCAATCAGCCCCAGCATTTT.

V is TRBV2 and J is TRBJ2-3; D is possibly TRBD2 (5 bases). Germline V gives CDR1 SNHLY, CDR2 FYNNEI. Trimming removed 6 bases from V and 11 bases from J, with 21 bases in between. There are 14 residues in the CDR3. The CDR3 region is CASSLLVVRNEQYF. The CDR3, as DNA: TGTGCCAGCAGCCTACTAGTTGTAAGGAATGAGCAGTATTTT.

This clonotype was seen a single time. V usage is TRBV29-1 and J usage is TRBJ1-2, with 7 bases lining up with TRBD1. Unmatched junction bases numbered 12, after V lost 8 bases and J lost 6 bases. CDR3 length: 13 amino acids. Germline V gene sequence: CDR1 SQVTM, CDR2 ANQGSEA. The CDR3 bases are TGCAGCTCTGTCGGCCCTCAGGGGGATGGCTACACCTTC. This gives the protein CSSVGPQGDGYTF. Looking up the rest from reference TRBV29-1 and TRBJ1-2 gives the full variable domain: SAVISQKPSRDICQRGTSLTIQCQVDSQVTMMFWYRQQPGQSLTLIATANQGSEATYESGFVIDKFPISRPNLTFSTLTVSNMSPEDSSIYLCSSVGPQGDGYTFGSGTRLTVV.

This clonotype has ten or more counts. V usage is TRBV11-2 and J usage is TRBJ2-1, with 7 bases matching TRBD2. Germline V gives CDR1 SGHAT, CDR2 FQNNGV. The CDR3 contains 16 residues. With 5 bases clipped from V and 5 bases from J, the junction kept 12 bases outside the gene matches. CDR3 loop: CASSRVGLAANNEQFF. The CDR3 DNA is TGTGCCAGCAGCCGCGTTGGGCTAGCGGCAAACAATGAGCAGTTCTTC.

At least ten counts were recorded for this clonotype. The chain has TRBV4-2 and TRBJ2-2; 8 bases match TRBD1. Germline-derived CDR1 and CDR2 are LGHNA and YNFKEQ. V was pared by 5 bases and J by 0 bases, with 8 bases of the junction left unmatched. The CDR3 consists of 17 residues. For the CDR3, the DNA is TGTGCCAGCAGCGGACAGGGAAAGGCAACGAACACCGGGGAGCTGTTTTTT. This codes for CASSGQGKATNTGELFF.

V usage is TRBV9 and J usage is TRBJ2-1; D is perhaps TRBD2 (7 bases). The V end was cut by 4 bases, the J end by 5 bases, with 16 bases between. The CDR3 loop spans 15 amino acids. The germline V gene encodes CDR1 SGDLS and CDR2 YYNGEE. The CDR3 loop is CASSLRGAGHNEQFF. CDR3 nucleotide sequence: TGTGCCAGCAGCCTACGGGGGGCGGGGCACAATGAGCAGTTCTTC.

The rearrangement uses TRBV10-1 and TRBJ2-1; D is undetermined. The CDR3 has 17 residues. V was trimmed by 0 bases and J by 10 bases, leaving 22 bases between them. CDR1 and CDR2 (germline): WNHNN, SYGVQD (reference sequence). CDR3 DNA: TGCGCCAGCAGTGAGTCGGCCAGAAGCTCCTACGCGACGGAGCAGTTCTTC. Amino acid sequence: CASSESARSSYATEQFF.

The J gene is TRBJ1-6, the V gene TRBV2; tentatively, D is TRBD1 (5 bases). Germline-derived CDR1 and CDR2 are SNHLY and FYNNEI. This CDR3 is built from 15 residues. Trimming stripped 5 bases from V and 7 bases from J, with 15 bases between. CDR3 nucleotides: TGTGCCAGCAGTACCGGGACTAGCGGAAATTCACCCCTCCACTTT. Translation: CASSTGTSGNSPLHF.

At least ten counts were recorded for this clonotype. The CDR3 DNA follows: TGTGCCAGCAGCCCGGAGACCGGGAATTACGAGCAGTACTTC. Its protein is CASSPETGNYEQYF. The V and J genes are TRBV5-4 and TRBJ2-7, with a tentative D call TRBD2 (5 bases). V was trimmed by 4 bases and J by 4 bases, leaving 15 bases between them. The CDR3 has 14 amino acids. The germline CDR1 and CDR2 sequences are SGHNT and YYREEE (reference sequence).

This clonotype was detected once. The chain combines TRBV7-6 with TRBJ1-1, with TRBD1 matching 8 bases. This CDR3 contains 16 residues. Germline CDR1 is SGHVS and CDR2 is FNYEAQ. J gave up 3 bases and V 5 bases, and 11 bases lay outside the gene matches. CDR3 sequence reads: CASSVTGAPRDTEAFF. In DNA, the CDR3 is TGTGCCAGCAGCGTGACAGGGGCGCCCCGGGACACTGAAGCTTTCTTT.

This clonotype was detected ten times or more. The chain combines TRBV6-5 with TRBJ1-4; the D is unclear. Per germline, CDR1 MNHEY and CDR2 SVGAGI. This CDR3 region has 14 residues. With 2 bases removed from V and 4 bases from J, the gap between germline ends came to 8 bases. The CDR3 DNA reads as TGTGCCAGCAGTTACAGTTCCCGTAATGAAAAACTGTTTTTT. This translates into CASSYSSRNEKLFF.

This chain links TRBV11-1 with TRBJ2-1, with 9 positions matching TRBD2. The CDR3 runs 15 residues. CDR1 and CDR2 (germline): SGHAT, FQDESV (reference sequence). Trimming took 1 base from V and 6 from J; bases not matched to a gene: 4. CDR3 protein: CASSLGVSGSNEQFF. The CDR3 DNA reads TGTGCCAGCAGCTTAGGTGTTAGCGGGAGCAATGAGCAGTTCTTC.

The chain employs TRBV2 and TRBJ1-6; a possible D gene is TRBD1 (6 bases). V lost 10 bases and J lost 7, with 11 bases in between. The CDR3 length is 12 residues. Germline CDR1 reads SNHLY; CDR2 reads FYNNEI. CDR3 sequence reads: CATRTGNSPLHF. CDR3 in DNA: TGTGCCACCCGAACAGGGAATTCACCCCTCCACTTT.

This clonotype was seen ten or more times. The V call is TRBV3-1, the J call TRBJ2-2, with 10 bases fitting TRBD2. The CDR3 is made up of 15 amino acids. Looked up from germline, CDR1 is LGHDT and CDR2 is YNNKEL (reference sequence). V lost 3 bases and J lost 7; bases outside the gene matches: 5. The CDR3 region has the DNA TGTGCCAGCAGCCAGGCTAGCGGGAGTGGCGGGGAGCTGTTTTTT. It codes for CASSQASGSGGELFF. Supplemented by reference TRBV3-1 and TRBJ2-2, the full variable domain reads DTAVSQTPKYLVTQMGNDKSIKCEQNLGHDTMYWYKQDSKKFLKIMFSYNNKELIINETVPNRFSPKSPDKAHLNLHINSLELGDSAVYFCASSQASGSGGELFFGEGSRLTVL.